Following are 3 T cell receptor beta chains from one sample sequenced in a study of naive and memory T cell subsets. TCR cDNA received a 3' ligated oligonucleotide that carried a UMI. The SP2 primer and nested alpha and beta constant region primers amplified ligated cDNA in four rounds. TCRdb redid the calling of the 5' RACE reads with MiXCR, one entry per CDR3 protein. The sample has 55,000 to 70,000 distinct CDR3 sequences, under 10% seen once. The origin of the receptors is a female donor in good health.

This clonotype was observed a few times. This is likely a read error, given that the CDR3 carries no conserved phenylalanine or tryptophan at its end. The gene calls are TRBV5-1 and TRBJ2-7; TRBD1 might be the D (6 bases). Germline V gene lookup returns CDR1 SGHRS and CDR2 YFSETQ. The CDR3 is 16 amino acids. The V and J ends lost 4 bases and 1 base respectively, with 18 bases between them. DNA for the CDR3: TGCGCCAGCAGCGTGGACAGCTCCGCCCGATCCTACGAGCAGTACCTC. It encodes CASSVDSSARSYEQYL.

This clonotype was recorded at least ten times. This chain uses TRBV20-1 with TRBJ2-5; tentatively, D is TRBD2 (7 bases). Germline assignment: CDR1 DFQATT and CDR2 SNEGSKA (reference sequence). V dropped 6 bases and J dropped 0 bases, with 14 bases sitting between them. CDR3 length: 14 amino acids. The CDR3 bases are TGCAGTGCCCCGGGGGGCCGGTACCAAGAGACCCAGTACTTC. It is translated as CSAPGGRYQETQYF.

In this sample, this clonotype turned up a few times. The J gene is TRBJ1-5, the V gene TRBV19; no firm D call. This CDR3 contains 14 residues. V was pared by 3 bases and J by 7 bases, with 13 bases between. Germline-derived CDR1 and CDR2 are LNHDA and SQIVND (reference sequence). CDR3 sequence (DNA): TGTGCCAGTAGTATCCGCAGGCTCCAGCAGCCCCAGCATTTT. It codes for CASSIRRLQQPQHF.